The 27 T cell receptor beta chains presented below share a single source sample, sequenced in a study of cytomegalovirus exposure and HLA in healthy donors. It was with 60 Vbeta and 13 Jbeta primers that the PCR ran. Sequencing used immunoSEQ multiplex PCR; TCRdb keeps in-frame clones, though not all of them. The table has 170,000 or so clones, about 80% seen once. The source material was PBMCs. Receptors were obtained from a boy between 5 and 17 years old in good health and CMV-seronegative.

V and J are TRBV6-5 and TRBJ2-7; 11 bases fit TRBD2. Germline V CDR1 and CDR2: MNHEY, SVGAGI. The CDR3 runs to 14 residues. The V and J ends lost 4 bases and 5 bases, in that order; junction bases with no gene match: 4. CDR3 in DNA: TGTGCCAGCAGTTTGACTAGCGGGGTGAACGAGCAGTACTTC. It yields the protein CASSLTSGVNEQYF.

The chain combines TRBV4-1 with TRBJ2-7, with unresolved D. Per germline, CDR1 MGHRA and CDR2 YSYEKL. CDR3 length equals 17 residues. With 1 base removed from V and 1 base from J, the gap between germline ends came to 17 bases. DNA of the CDR3: TGCGCCAGCAGCCAAGTTCACGGAATGACTGGGTCCTACGAGCAGTACTTC. It translates to CASSQVHGMTGSYEQYF.

The chain has TRBV6-5 and TRBJ1-2, with D perhaps TRBD1 (5 bases). CDR1 is MNHEY and CDR2 is SVGAGI in the germline V gene. The CDR3 has 14 residues. V was shortened by 0 bases and J by 7 bases, with 12 bases between the two germline ends. For the CDR3, the DNA is TGTGCCAGCAGTTACTCGTTCAGGGAGGGTGGCTACACCTTC. Protein sequence: CASSYSFREGGYTF.

This chain joins TRBV4-2 and TRBJ2-2; D might be TRBD1 (6 bases). Trimming stripped 0 bases from V and 3 bases from J, with 8 bases between. This CDR3 is built from 15 residues. Germline loops: CDR1 LGHNA, CDR2 YNFKEQ. The CDR3 DNA sequence: TGTGCCAGCAGCCAAGAGGGGGCGCACACCGGGGAGCTGTTTTTT. Translation gives CASSQEGAHTGELFF.

This clone was observed a handful of times. The rearrangement joins TRBV5-4 to TRBJ1-2; 7 nucleotides agree with TRBD1. In germline, CDR1 is SGHNT, CDR2 YYREEE (reference sequence). CDR3 length: 13 residues. Trimming at V came to 0 bases and at J to 8 bases, leaving 4 bases not matched to a gene. CDR3: CASSLEQGRGYTF. The DNA for the CDR3 is TGTGCCAGCAGCTTGGAACAGGGGCGCGGCTACACCTTC.

V and J are TRBV7-9 and TRBJ2-1; maybe TRBD1 (5 bases). CDR1 is SEHNR, CDR2 FQNEAQ, per germline (reference sequence). The CDR3 extends over 15 amino acids. The V gene lost 5 bases and the J gene lost 0 bases, with 11 bases spanning the gap. CDR3 sequence (DNA): TGTGCCAGCAGCCCAGACAGAATCTCCTACAATGAGCAGTTCTTC. Residues: CASSPDRISYNEQFF.

V usage is TRBV7-9 and J usage is TRBJ1-1; the D gene is possibly TRBD1 (5 bases). Germline CDR1 reads SEHNR; CDR2 reads FQNEAQ (reference sequence). The CDR3 runs to 14 residues. Trimming left V 1 base short and J 6 bases short, with 12 bases between. CDR3 region: CASSLVPQGSEAFF. As DNA, the CDR3 is TGTGCCAGCAGCTTAGTACCGCAGGGATCTGAAGCTTTCTTT.

The chain joins TRBV6-5 to TRBJ1-1, with TRBD1 matching over 8 bases. CDR1 MNHEY and CDR2 SVGAGI come from the germline V gene. Trimming took 6 bases from V and 1 from J; bases not matched to a gene: 7. The CDR3 consists of 15 residues. The CDR3 reads CASRQTGETNTEAFF. In DNA form, the CDR3 reads TGTGCCAGCAGGCAGACAGGGGAGACGAACACTGAAGCTTTCTTT.

The chain combines TRBV29-1 with TRBJ2-5; TRBD1 agrees at 9 bases. V lost 5 bases, J lost 5 bases, and 6 bases stayed unmatched. The germline V gene encodes CDR1 SQVTM and CDR2 ANQGSEA. The CDR3 runs 13 residues. CDR3 loop: CSVRTGAGETQYF. The CDR3 DNA sequence: TGCAGCGTTCGGACAGGGGCAGGGGAGACCCAGTACTTC.

The chain uses TRBV11-3 and TRBJ1-5, with a tentative D call TRBD1 (5 bases). The CDR3 has 13 amino acids. Germline CDR1 SGHNT, CDR2 YENEEA. The ends were cut back, 0 bases at V and 6 bases at J, with 6 bases in the middle. The CDR3 region has the DNA TGTGCCAGCAGCTTAGATCAGGGTCAGCCCCAGCATTTT. Translation gives CASSLDQGQPQHF. The whole variable domain, filled in from reference TRBV11-3 and TRBJ1-5, reads EAGVVQSPRYKIIEKKQPVAFWCNPISGHNTLYWYLQNLGQGPELLIRYENEEAVDDSQLPKDRFSAERLKGVDSTLKIQPAELGDSAVYLCASSLDQGQPQHFGDGTRLSIL.

This rearrangement joins TRBV9 to TRBJ1-1, with 7 bases aligning to TRBD1. CDR3 length: 16 amino acids. V trimming: 0 bases; J trimming: 2 bases; junction bases outside the gene matches: 7. Germline values: CDR1 SGDLS, CDR2 YYNGEE. This CDR3 is CASSVDSGTANTEAFF. CDR3 coding DNA: TGTGCCAGCAGCGTAGATTCAGGGACAGCCAACACTGAAGCTTTCTTT.

This clone was recorded a few times. V usage is TRBV5-6 and J usage is TRBJ2-2; D is perhaps TRBD2 (5 bases). CDR1 is SGHDT and CDR2 is YYEEEE in the germline V gene. V lost 2 bases and J 4 bases, leaving 6 bases between the germline ends. The CDR3 sequence is 13 residues long. This CDR3 is CASSFEGTGELFF. The CDR3, as DNA: TGTGCCAGCAGCTTTGAGGGCACCGGGGAGCTGTTTTTT.

The rearrangement links TRBV25-1 to TRBJ2-7, with D perhaps TRBD1 (5 bases). Germline V lookup: CDR1 MGHDK, CDR2 SYGVNS. The V end lost 6 bases, the J end lost 0 bases, and 9 bases lay between the germline ends. CDR3 size: 13 residues. The CDR3, as DNA: TGTGCCAGCAGGGACATTCACTCCTACGAGCAGTACTTC. Protein sequence: CASRDIHSYEQYF.

The chain combines TRBV6-5 with TRBJ2-7; possible D gene TRBD2, 6 bases. Deletions cut 5 bases from V and 3 bases from J, with 17 bases between. The germline gives CDR1 MNHEY, CDR2 SVGAGI. CDR3 length: 15 amino acids. The CDR3 bases are TGTGCCAGCAGTCGGACTGCGGGGTCCAACTACGAGCAGTACTTC. As protein: CASSRTAGSNYEQYF.

The chain combines TRBV12-5 with TRBJ2-7, with D unresolved. This CDR3 spans 11 amino acids. Between the trimmed V and J ends, which lost 5 bases and 1 base, there was a span of 3 bases. The germline CDR1 and CDR2 sequences are LGHNT and FRNRAP. For the CDR3, the DNA is TGTGCTAGTGGTCCTTCCTACGAGCAGTACTTC. It specifies CASGPSYEQYF.

The chain has TRBV28 and TRBJ1-5, with no clear D. The CDR3 has 13 amino acids. Germline CDR1 reads MDHEN; CDR2 reads SYDVKM. Trimming shortened V by 5 bases and J by 8 bases, and 13 bases separated the two germline ends. Here the CDR3 reads CASSTGVEKPQHF. As DNA, the CDR3 is TGTGCCAGCAGTACCGGGGTGGAAAAGCCCCAGCATTTT.

The rearrangement links TRBV2 to TRBJ1-1; 8 positions match TRBD1. Germline V CDR1 and CDR2: SNHLY, FYNNEI. Trimming removed 3 bases from V and 6 bases from J; junction bases left unmatched: 15. The CDR3 length is 17 residues. The CDR3 DNA sequence: TGTGCCAGCAGTGAGAAAAGAGGACAGGGTGTGGGACCTGAAGCTTTCTTT. This sequence encodes CASSEKRGQGVGPEAFF. Combining the CDR3 with reference TRBV2 and TRBJ1-1 gives the whole variable domain EPEVTQTPSHQVTQMGQEVILRCVPISNHLYFYWYRQILGQKVEFLVSFYNNEISEKSEIFDDQFSVERPDGSNFTLKIRSTKLEDSAMYFCASSEKRGQGVGPEAFFGQGTRLTVV.

This clone turned up a few times. The chain couples TRBV9 to TRBJ2-2, with 7 bases aligning to TRBD2. The CDR3 runs 14 residues. Germline CDR1 and CDR2: SGDLS and YYNGEE. J was trimmed by 7 bases and V by 3 bases; bases with no gene match: 6. In DNA form, the CDR3 reads TGTGCCAGCAGCGCCGGGTGGGGGGGCGGGGAGCTGTTTTTT. It is translated as CASSAGWGGGELFF. Combining the CDR3 with reference TRBV9 and TRBJ2-2 gives the whole variable domain DSGVTQTPKHLITATGQRVTLRCSPRSGDLSVYWYQQSLDQGLQFLIQYYNGEERAKGNILERFSAQQFPDLHSELNLSSLELGDSALYFCASSAGWGGGELFFGEGSRLTVL.

The chain combines TRBV7-2 with TRBJ2-3; 9 nucleotides match TRBD2. This CDR3 contains 17 residues. The germline V gene encodes CDR1 SGHTA and CDR2 FQGNSA. The V gene end was trimmed by 6 bases and the J gene end by 3 bases; junction bases not matched to a gene: 13. The CDR3 coding sequence is TGTGCCAGCAGTATGACTATAGCGGGAGCAGGAACAGATACGCAGTATTTT. It specifies CASSMTIAGAGTDTQYF.

The V and J genes are TRBV19 and TRBJ2-5; TRBD1 agrees at 8 bases. The J call may not be correct, given that the DNA end is closer to TRBJ2-7. This CDR3 contains 15 residues. Looked up from germline, CDR1 is LNHDA and CDR2 is SQIVND (reference sequence). The CDR3 region has the DNA TGTGCCAGTAGTATAGGCGGCAGGGGGCCCGACGAGCAGTACTTC. Its protein is CASSIGGRGPDEQYF.

The rearrangement joins TRBV18 to TRBJ1-4; TRBD1 agrees at 9 bases. Germline V lookup: CDR1 KGHSH, CDR2 LQKENI. This CDR3 is 15 amino acids long. After removal of 8 bases from V and 8 bases from J, the junction contained 12 bases not matched to a gene. CDR3 protein: CASEAPGQGEEKLFF. CDR3 in DNA: TGTGCCAGCGAGGCTCCGGGACAGGGAGAGGAAAAACTGTTTTTT.

This clone was found a few times. J is TRBJ2-2 and V is TRBV25-1; D is perhaps TRBD1 (6 bases). The ends were cut back, 4 bases at V and 7 bases at J, with 16 bases in the middle. Germline-derived CDR1 and CDR2 are MGHDK and SYGVNS. The CDR3 consists of 15 residues. The CDR3 protein is CASSGETGIDGELFF. The CDR3 DNA reads as TGTGCCAGCAGTGGGGAAACAGGGATAGACGGGGAGCTGTTTTTT. Looking up the rest from reference TRBV25-1 and TRBJ2-2 gives the full variable domain: EADIYQTPRYLVIGTGKKITLECSQTMGHDKMYWYQQDPGMELHLIHYSYGVNSTEKGDLSSESTVSRIRTEHFPLTLESARPSHTSQYLCASSGETGIDGELFFGEGSRLTVL.

The chain has TRBV5-1 and TRBJ1-5, with no clear D. The germline CDR1 and CDR2 sequences are SGHRS and YFSETQ. The CDR3 totals 13 residues. Trimming stripped 5 bases from V and 1 base from J, with 7 bases between. CDR3 region: CASRTESNQPQHF. For the CDR3, the DNA is TGCGCCAGCAGAACAGAAAGCAATCAGCCCCAGCATTTT. Full variable domain (rest looked up from reference TRBV5-1 and TRBJ1-5): KAGVTQTPRYLIKTRGQQVTLSCSPISGHRSVSWYQQTPGQGLQFLFEYFSETQRNKGNFPGRFSGRQFSNSRSEMNVSTLELGDSALYLCASRTESNQPQHFGDGTRLSIL.

The chain employs TRBV5-4 and TRBJ1-6; 9 bases align to TRBD1. CDR3 size: 13 residues. CDR1 is SGHNT, CDR2 YYREEE, per germline (reference sequence). Trimming removed 5 bases from V and 9 bases from J; junction bases left unmatched: 3. As DNA, the CDR3 is TGTGCCAGCAGTGGGGACAGGGTTTCACCCCTCCACTTT. This gives the protein CASSGDRVSPLHF.

Of note for this clone: The same CDR3 also results from other DNA sequences found in this sample. The chain is built from TRBV6-4 and TRBJ2-7; possibly TRBD1 for D (6 bases). Germline CDR1 MRHNA, CDR2 SNTAGT. V was trimmed by 3 bases and J by 5 bases, leaving 17 bases between them. The CDR3 length is 15 residues. CDR3 coding DNA: TGTGCCAGCAGTGAATTTGGGACATCATCCCACGAGCAGTACTTC. Protein: CASSEFGTSSHEQYF.

The genes are TRBV30 and TRBJ2-7, with 14 bases lining up with TRBD2. Germline assignment: CDR1 GTSNPN and CDR2 SVGIG (reference sequence). After removal of 5 bases from V and 4 bases from J, the junction contained 7 bases not matched to a gene. The CDR3 runs 15 residues. In DNA, the CDR3 is TGTGCCTGGGGGCGACTAGCGGGGGGGCCGTACGAGCAGTACTTC. Protein sequence: CAWGRLAGGPYEQYF.

V is TRBV15 and J is TRBJ2-7, with a possible D match to TRBD1 (5 bases). V was shortened by 3 bases and J by 3 bases, with 9 bases between the two germline ends. The CDR3 is 13 amino acids. Per the germline V gene, CDR1 is LNHNV and CDR2 is YYDKDF (reference sequence). The chain's CDR3 is CATSRDTFYEQYF. DNA of the CDR3: TGTGCCACCAGCAGGGACACTTTCTACGAGCAGTACTTC.